This TCR beta chain was sequenced in a study of spatial heterogeneity in lung cancer. The V and J ends lost 6 bases and 1 base respectively, with 12 bases between them. CDR3 length: 14 residues. In TCRdb, the 5' RACE reads were re-called with MiXCR into one record per CDR3 protein. The sample contains some 54,000 distinct CDR3 sequences, roughly 7.4% of which appear only once. Noted time point: blood at routine non-recurrence follow-up after resection. Tumor, nontumor lung or frozen PBMC supplied whole RNA that was sequenced unsorted. This clonotype was found many times. The sequences come from PBMCs, collected at follow-up. The chain is built from TRBV12-3 or TRBV12-4 and TRBJ2-5, with a possible D match to TRBD2 (6 bases). This receptor was identified in a female donor with early-stage non-small cell lung cancer. The CDR3 loop is CASSTYGSQETQYF. The CDR3 nucleotides are TGTGCCAGCAGCACCTACGGGAGCCAAGAGACCCAGTACTTC.